These T cell receptor beta chains were read from a single sample in a study of T cell responses to AZD1222 COVID-19 vaccine. The repertoire was sequenced with immunoSEQ multiplex PCR; TCRdb's copy has only in-frame clones and lacks some. The top ten clones hold roughly 1.6% of a sample with approximately 160,000 clones, about nine tenths of them seen once. This specimen consisted of peripheral blood, obtained on day 0 of AZD1222 vaccination. These receptors were taken from an adult in good health. Both conserved end residues are part of each CDR3. The listing skips clone size in some rows; elsewhere it reads once, few, many or a size class.

clone_size	v_call	j_call	cdr3_aa
-	TRBV9	TRBJ1-4	CASSRDSFATNEKLFF
-	TRBV5-1	TRBJ1-6	CASSPVHGGVSPLHF
-	TRBV7-9	TRBJ1-6	CAWRGALYNSPLHF
once	TRBV4-2	TRBJ1-5	CASSQDPGREGNQPQHF
once	TRBV6-5	TRBJ1-5	CASSSTGGSQGQPQHF
-	TRBV6-5	TRBJ2-7	CASSYSTGSSYEQYF
-	TRBV7-3	TRBJ2-1	CASSPGGGLFNEQFF
-	TRBV4-1	TRBJ2-1	CASSQDPGPYNEQFF
-	TRBV5-8	TRBJ2-2	CASSLDRAGELFF
-	TRBV6-1	TRBJ2-7	CASSSLGGGAYEQYF
-	TRBV9	TRBJ2-5	CASSVASEETQYF
-	TRBV7-9	TRBJ2-7	CASSLAGGYEQYF
-	TRBV3-1/TRBV3-2	TRBJ1-4	CASSQDYSEKLFF
-	TRBV9	TRBJ2-3	CASSGGAPDTQYF
-	TRBV7-9	TRBJ1-1	CASSLQGQSFEAFF
-	TRBV18	TRBJ2-1	CASSPFDRELYNEQFF
-	TRBV4-1	TRBJ1-2	CASSQDRRDHTF
-	TRBV5-5	TRBJ2-1	CASSLVVGINEQFF
-	TRBV28	TRBJ2-7	CASITGTRDSYEQYF
-	TRBV5-5	TRBJ2-2	CASSPGLASGELFF
-	TRBV6-5	TRBJ1-4	CATGQVHGKLFF
-	TRBV15	TRBJ1-1	CATSRDPAAMNTEAFF
-	TRBV15	TRBJ2-7	CATSRDRPSRHEQYF
-	TRBV6-5	TRBJ1-1	CASSYSDRGPEAFF